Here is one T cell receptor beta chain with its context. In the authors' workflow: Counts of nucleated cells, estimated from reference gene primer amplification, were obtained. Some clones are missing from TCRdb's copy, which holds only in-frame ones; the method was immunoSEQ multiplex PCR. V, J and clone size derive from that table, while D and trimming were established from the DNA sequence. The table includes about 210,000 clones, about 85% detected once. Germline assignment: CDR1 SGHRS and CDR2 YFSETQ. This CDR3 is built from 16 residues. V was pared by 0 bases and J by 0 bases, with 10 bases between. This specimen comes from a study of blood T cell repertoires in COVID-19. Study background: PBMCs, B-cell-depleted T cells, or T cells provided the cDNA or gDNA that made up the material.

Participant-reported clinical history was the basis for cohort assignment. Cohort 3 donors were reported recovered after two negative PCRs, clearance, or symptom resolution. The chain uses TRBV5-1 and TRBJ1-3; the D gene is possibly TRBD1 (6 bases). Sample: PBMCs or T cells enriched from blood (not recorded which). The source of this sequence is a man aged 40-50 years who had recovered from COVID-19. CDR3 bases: TGCGCCAGCAGCTTGGAGGGGGTTACCTCTGGAAACACCATATATTTT. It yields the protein CASSLEGVTSGNTIYF.